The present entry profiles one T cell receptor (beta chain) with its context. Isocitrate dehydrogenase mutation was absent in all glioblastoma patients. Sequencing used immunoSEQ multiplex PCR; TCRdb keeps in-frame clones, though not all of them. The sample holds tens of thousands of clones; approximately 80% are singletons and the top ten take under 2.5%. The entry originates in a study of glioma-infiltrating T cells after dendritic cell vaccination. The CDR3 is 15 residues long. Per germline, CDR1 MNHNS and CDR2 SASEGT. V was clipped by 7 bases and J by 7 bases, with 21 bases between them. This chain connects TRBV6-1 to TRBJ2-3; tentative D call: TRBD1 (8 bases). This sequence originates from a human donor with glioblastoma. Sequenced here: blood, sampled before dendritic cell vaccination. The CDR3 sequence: CASIHRTGRENTQYF. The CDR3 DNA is TGTGCCAGCATTCATAGGACAGGGAGGGAAAATACGCAGTATTTT.